This T cell receptor beta chain was profiled in a study of PD-L1 blockade in urothelial cancer. With 5 bases clipped from V and 5 bases from J, the junction kept 9 bases outside the gene matches. Germline lookup yields CDR1 KGHSH and CDR2 LQKENI. This CDR3 contains 16 residues. Time point of the sample: pretreatment peripheral blood. The cohort comprised individuals with locally advanced or metastatic urothelial carcinoma. Assay used: immunoSEQ multiplex PCR; TCRdb lists only in-frame clones, some missing. The data contain some 66,000 clones, around 85% of them singletons. This material consisted of PBMCs, taken around atezolizumab (anti-PD-L1) treatment. The TCR originated in a man aged 55 to 70 with urothelial cancer. V gene TRBV18 combines with J gene TRBJ2-2; 9 nucleotides agree with TRBD2. The CDR3 spells CASSISGGDRTGELFF. The DNA of the CDR3 is TGTGCCAGCTCAATTAGCGGGGGAGATCGGACCGGGGAGCTGTTTTTT. The full variable domain, its missing parts supplied by reference TRBV18 and TRBJ2-2, is NAGVMQNPRHLVRRRGQEARLRCSPMKGHSHVYWYRQLPEEGLKFMVYLQKENIIDESGMPKERFSAEFPKEGPSILRIQQVVRGDSAAYFCASSISGGDRTGELFFGEGSRLTVL.